This TCR beta chain is drawn from a study of sequential checkpoint blockade in melanoma. Turning to the study itself: Both treatment sequences were followed by maintenance nivolumab.

Generated by immunoSEQ multiplex PCR, the TCRdb table keeps only in-frame clones and is missing some. The sample holds tens of thousands of clones, around nine tenths seen once. Treatment of the sample: randomized to nivolumab then ipilimumab (arm A) or the reverse (arm B). None of the patients previously received DNA-damaging chemotherapy. PBMC sorting kept live CD3+CD8+ cells without CD19 or CD56. The ends were cut back, 1 base at V and 7 bases at J, with 9 bases in the middle. CDR3 length: 12 amino acids. Per germline, CDR1 SGHRS and CDR2 YFSETQ. Specimen: CD8+ T cells sorted from blood (inferred from file names), collected from a patient given nivolumab and ipilimumab in sequence. V and J are TRBV5-1 and TRBJ2-7; TRBD1 is a possible D gene (6 bases). This clonotype was sampled from a human donor with melanoma. CDR3 nucleotide sequence: TGCGCCAGCAGCTTGACAGGGTTTGAGCAGTACTTC. It is translated as CASSLTGFEQYF.